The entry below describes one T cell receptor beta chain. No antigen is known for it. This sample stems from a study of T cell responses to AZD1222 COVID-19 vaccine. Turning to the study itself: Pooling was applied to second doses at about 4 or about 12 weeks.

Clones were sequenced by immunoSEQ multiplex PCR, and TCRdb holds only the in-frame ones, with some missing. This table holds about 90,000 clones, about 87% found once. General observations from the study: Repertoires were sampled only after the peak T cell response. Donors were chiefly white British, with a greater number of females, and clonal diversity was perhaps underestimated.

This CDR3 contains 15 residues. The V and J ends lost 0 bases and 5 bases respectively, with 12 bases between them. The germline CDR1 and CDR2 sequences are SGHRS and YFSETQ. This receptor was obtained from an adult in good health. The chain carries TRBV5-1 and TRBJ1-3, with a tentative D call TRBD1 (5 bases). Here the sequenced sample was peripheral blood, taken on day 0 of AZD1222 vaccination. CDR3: CASSLGATARNTIYF. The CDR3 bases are TGCGCCAGCAGCTTGGGGGCGACAGCTAGAAACACCATATATTTT.